A selection of T cell receptor beta chains follows, all from one sample in a study of shared clonotypes between healthy human individuals. Data came from immunoSEQ multiplex PCR; TCRdb stores just in-frame clones and leaves some out. Of approximately 2,200,000 clones listed, 90% to 95% are singletons. The sample consisted of naive CD8+ T cells from PBMCs. These receptor sequences come from a man younger than 30 in good health. Some clones in this sample may be carry-over from other donors' samples. The CDR3 runs from the conserved cysteine through the conserved F or W. The D gene is left open where the match is weak. Clone size is given for some rows only: seen once, a few or many times, or a class if the clone is expanded.

j_call clone_size v_call d_call cdr3_aa cdr3_nt
TRBJ2-7 - TRBV6-5 TRBD2 CASSWTSGRVTEQYF TGTGCCAGCAGCTGGACTAGCGGGAGGGTGACCGAGCAGTACTTC
TRBJ2-7 - TRBV6-1 - CASSEGIGYFPYEQYF TGTGCCAGCAGTGAAGGAATTGGGTATTTTCCCTACGAGCAGTACTTC
TRBJ1-5 few TRBV27 - CASSPQAQHF TGTGCCAGCAGTCCTCAGGCCCAGCATTTT
TRBJ2-7 - TRBV5-1 TRBD2 CASSFYRTGTSGPSSYEQYF TGCGCCAGCAGCTTTTACCGCACCGGGACTAGCGGGCCCAGCTCCTACGAGCAGTACTTC
TRBJ1-3 - TRBV7-9 - CASSPPSGGNTIYF TGTGCCAGCAGCCCCCCAAGTGGTGGAAACACCATATATTTT
TRBJ1-1 - TRBV6-1 TRBD1 CASSESHPGQMNTEAFF TGTGCCAGCAGTGAATCACACCCGGGACAGATGAACACTGAAGCTTTCTTT
TRBJ1-2 - TRBV7-9 - CASTPRDRGIGYTF TGTGCCAGCACCCCTCGGGATCGGGGAATCGGCTACACCTTC
TRBJ1-1 - TRBV6-5 - CASSYSGRGTEAFF TGTGCCAGCAGTTATTCGGGTAGGGGAACTGAAGCTTTCTTT
TRBJ2-7 - TRBV28 - CASRPPYGGSEQYF TGTGCCAGCAGACCCCCTTATGGTGGGTCCGAGCAGTACTTC
TRBJ2-7 - TRBV10-3 TRBD1 CAISENLGQDYEQYF TGTGCCATCAGTGAGAACCTGGGACAGGACTACGAGCAGTACTTC
TRBJ1-5 - TRBV4-1 TRBD1 CASSQGSTGNQPQHF TGCGCCAGCAGCCAAGGTTCGACAGGGAACCAGCCCCAGCATTTT
TRBJ2-3 - TRBV7-8 - CASSLRTDTQYF TGTGCCAGCAGCCTTCGAACAGATACGCAGTATTTT
TRBJ2-2 - TRBV27 - CASSPTGPGELFF TGTGCCAGCAGTCCCACAGGGCCCGGGGAGCTGTTTTTT
TRBJ2-7 - TRBV19 TRBD2 CASSIVAGVYEQYF TGTGCCAGTAGTATTGTAGCGGGAGTCTACGAGCAGTACTTC
TRBJ1-1 - TRBV7-3 - CASSQSRLAGGRSPDTEAFF TGTGCCAGCAGTCAATCGCGTTTAGCGGGGGGGCGAAGTCCGGACACTGAAGCTTTCTTT
TRBJ2-1 - TRBV9 - CASSAPPGKQFF TGTGCCAGCAGCGCGCCCCCCGGTAAGCAGTTCTTC
TRBJ1-2 - TRBV13 - CASSFRGGGGGYTF TGTGCCAGCAGCTTCCGAGGCGGGGGCGGCGGCTACACCTTC
TRBJ2-3 once TRBV7-3 - CASSLTLGSDTQYF TGTGCCAGCAGCTTAACGTTGGGGTCAGATACGCAGTATTTT
TRBJ2-5 - TRBV7-2 TRBD2 CASSPRRESRETQYF TGTGCCAGCAGCCCCCGGCGGGAGAGTCGAGAGACCCAGTACTTC
TRBJ2-5 once TRBV15 - CATDTTGGSTQYF TGTGCCACCGACACAACCGGAGGATCGACCCAGTACTTC
TRBJ2-7 - TRBV4-2 - CASSPKERYEQYF TGTGCCAGCAGCCCCAAGGAACGCTACGAGCAGTACTTC
TRBJ2-5 - TRBV7-9 - CASSRPRGGNQETQYF TGTGCCAGCAGCCGACCAAGGGGGGGGAACCAAGAGACCCAGTACTTC
TRBJ1-3 - TRBV4-1 - CASSQAGWSAGNTIYF TGCGCCAGCAGCCAAGCAGGGTGGAGCGCTGGAAACACCATATATTTT
TRBJ2-7 - TRBV18 - CASSPPTGAYEQYF TGTGCCAGCTCACCACCGACAGGAGCCTACGAGCAGTACTTC
TRBJ1-5 - TRBV2 - CASSEATTDNQPQHF TGTGCCAGCAGTGAAGCGACGACCGATAATCAGCCCCAGCATTTT
TRBJ2-6 - TRBV6-1 - CASSESRGTWLLSGANVLTF TGTGCCAGCAGTGAATCGAGGGGTACGTGGCTACTCTCTGGGGCCAACGTCCTGACTTTC
TRBJ2-6 - TRBV5-6 - CASAFGTGANVLTF TGTGCCAGCGCCTTTGGTACTGGGGCCAACGTCCTGACTTTC
TRBJ2-7 - TRBV19 - CASSTPRAPGVYEQYF TGTGCCAGTAGCACCCCCAGAGCGCCAGGGGTCTACGAGCAGTACTTC
TRBJ2-1 - TRBV15 TRBD2 CATSARPGLAGTGPQSRYNEQFF TGTGCCACCAGCGCAAGACCGGGACTAGCGGGAACTGGGCCTCAATCCCGCTACAATGAGCAGTTCTTC
TRBJ2-4 - TRBV4-1 - CASSQEQSLAKNIQYF TGCGCCAGCAGCCAAGAACAGTCTCTAGCCAAAAACATTCAGTACTTC
TRBJ1-2 - TRBV6-6 - CASIIYPMTFPMGYTF TGTGCCAGCATTATTTACCCAATGACATTCCCTATGGGCTACACCTTC
TRBJ2-7 - TRBV6-5 TRBD1 CASSPTRGLWNEQYF TGTGCCAGCAGTCCCACAAGGGGGCTCTGGAACGAGCAGTACTTC
TRBJ2-7 - TRBV29-1 TRBD2 CSAALAGTLYEQYF TGCAGCGCCGCACTAGCGGGGACACTCTACGAGCAGTACTTC
TRBJ2-7 - TRBV7-2 - CASSPPGLSGSSYEQYF TGTGCCAGCAGCCCCCCTGGGCTTAGCGGAAGCTCCTACGAGCAGTACTTC
TRBJ2-1 - TRBV6-5 - CASSYRATVNEQFF TGTGCCAGCAGTTACCGCGCGACGGTCAATGAGCAGTTCTTC